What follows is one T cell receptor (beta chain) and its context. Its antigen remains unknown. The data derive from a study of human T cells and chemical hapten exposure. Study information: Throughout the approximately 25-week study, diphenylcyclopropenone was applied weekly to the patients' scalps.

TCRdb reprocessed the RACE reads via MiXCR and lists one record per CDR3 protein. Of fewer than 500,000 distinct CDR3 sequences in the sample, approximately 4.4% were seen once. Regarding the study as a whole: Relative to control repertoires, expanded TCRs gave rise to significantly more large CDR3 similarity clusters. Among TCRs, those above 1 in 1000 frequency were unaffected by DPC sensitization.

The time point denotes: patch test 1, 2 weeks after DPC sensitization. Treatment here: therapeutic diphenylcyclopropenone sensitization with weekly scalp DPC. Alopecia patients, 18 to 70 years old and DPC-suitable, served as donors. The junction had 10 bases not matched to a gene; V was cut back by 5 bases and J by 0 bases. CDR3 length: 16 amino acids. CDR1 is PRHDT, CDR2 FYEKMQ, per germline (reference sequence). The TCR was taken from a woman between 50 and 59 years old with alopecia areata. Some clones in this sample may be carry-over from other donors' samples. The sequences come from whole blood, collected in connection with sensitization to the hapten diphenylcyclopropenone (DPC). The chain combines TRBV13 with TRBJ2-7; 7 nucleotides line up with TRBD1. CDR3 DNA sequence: TGTGCCAGCAGCCCAAACCCGGGACAGCACTCCTACGAGCAGTACTTC. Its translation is CASSPNPGQHSYEQYF.